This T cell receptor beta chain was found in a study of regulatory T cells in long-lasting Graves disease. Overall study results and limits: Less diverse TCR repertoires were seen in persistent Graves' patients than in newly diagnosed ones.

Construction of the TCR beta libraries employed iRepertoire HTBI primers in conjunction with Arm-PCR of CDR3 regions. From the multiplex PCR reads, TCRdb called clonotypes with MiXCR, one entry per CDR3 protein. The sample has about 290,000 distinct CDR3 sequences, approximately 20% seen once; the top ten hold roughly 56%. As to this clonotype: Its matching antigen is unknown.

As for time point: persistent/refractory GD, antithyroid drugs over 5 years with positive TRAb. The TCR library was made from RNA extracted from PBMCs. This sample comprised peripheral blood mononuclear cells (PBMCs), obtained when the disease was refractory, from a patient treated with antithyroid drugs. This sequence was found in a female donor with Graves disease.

In nucleotides, the CDR3 is TGTGCCAGCAGCTCGCCCATATACAATGAGCAGTTCTTC. It codes for CASSSPIYNEQFF. The chain has TRBV7-2 and TRBJ2-1; no definite D call. With 4 bases removed from V and 4 bases from J, the gap between germline ends came to 8 bases. Looked up from germline, CDR1 is SGHTA and CDR2 is FQGNSA. The CDR3 extends over 13 amino acids.